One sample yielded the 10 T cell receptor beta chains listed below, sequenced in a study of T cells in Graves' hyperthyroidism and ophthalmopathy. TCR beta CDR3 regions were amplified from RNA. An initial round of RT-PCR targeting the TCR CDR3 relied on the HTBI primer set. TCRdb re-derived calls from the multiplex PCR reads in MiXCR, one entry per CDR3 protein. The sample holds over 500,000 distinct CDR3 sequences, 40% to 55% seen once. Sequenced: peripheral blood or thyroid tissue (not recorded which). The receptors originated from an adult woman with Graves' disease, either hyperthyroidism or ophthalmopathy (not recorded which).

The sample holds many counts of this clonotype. CDR3 region: CASSLAREGRYSNQPQHF. The CDR3 DNA is TGTGCCAGCAGCTTAGCCAGGGAGGGACGCTATAGCAATCAGCCCCAGCATTTT. The V gene is TRBV7-8, the J gene TRBJ1-5; TRBD1 is a possible D gene (5 bases). The V end was cut by 0 bases, the J end by 0 bases, with 15 bases between. CDR1 is SGHVS, CDR2 FQNEAQ, per germline. The CDR3 runs 18 residues.

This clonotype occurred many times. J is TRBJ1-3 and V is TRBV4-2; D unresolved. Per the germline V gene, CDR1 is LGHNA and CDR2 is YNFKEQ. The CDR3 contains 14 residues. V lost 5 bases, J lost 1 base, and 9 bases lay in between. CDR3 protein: CASSSVGSGNTIYF. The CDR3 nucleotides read TGTGCCAGCAGCTCAGTCGGGTCTGGAAACACCATATATTTT.

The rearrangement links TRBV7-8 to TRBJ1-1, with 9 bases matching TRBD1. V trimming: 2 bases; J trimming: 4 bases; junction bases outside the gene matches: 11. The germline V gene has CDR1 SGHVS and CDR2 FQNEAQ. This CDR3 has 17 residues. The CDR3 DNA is TGTGCCAGCAGCTTACCCCGACAGGGGGGACAGATCACTGAAGCTTTCTTT. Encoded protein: CASSLPRQGGQITEAFF.

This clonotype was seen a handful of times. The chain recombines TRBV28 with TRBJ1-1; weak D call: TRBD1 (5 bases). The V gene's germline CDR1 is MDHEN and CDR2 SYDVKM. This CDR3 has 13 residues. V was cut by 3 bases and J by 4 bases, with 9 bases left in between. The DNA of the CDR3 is TGTGCCAGCAGTTTGCCCGGGACCACTGAAGCTTTCTTT. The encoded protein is CASSLPGTTEAFF.

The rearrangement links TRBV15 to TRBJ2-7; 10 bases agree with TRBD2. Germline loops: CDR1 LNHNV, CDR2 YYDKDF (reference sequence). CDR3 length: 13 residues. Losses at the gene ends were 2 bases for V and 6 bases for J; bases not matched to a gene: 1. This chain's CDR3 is CATSRSSGSEQYF. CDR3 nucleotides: TGTGCCACCAGCAGATCTAGCGGGAGCGAGCAGTACTTC.

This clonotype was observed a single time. The DNA of the CDR3 is TGTGCCAGCAGTGCCGGGACAGGGGGAGTCTATGGCTACACCTTC. This sequence encodes CASSAGTGGVYGYTF. V is TRBV6-5 and J is TRBJ1-2, with 11 bases that match TRBD1. The CDR3 loop spans 15 amino acids. V dropped 5 bases and J dropped 4; count of bases not matched to a gene: 6. Germline CDR1 and CDR2: MNHEY and SVGAGI.

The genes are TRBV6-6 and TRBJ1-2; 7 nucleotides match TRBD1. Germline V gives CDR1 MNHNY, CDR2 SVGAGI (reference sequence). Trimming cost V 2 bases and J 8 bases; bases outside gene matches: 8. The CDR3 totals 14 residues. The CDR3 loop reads CASSYGGGTAGYTF. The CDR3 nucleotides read TGTGCCAGCAGTTACGGTGGGGGGACAGCGGGCTACACCTTC.

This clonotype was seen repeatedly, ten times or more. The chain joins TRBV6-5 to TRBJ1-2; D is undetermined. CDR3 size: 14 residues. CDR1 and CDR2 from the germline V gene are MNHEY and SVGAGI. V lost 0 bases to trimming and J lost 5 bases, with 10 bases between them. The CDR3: CASSYSIGFYGYTF. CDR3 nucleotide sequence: TGTGCCAGCAGTTACTCGATAGGGTTTTATGGCTACACCTTC.

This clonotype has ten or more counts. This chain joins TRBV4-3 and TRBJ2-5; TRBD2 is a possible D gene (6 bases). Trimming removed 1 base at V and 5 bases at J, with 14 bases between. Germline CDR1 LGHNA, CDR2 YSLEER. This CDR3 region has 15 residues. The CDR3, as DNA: TGCGCCAGCAGCCAAGTTGGGGGGATCCGTGAGACCCAGTACTTC. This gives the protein CASSQVGGIRETQYF.

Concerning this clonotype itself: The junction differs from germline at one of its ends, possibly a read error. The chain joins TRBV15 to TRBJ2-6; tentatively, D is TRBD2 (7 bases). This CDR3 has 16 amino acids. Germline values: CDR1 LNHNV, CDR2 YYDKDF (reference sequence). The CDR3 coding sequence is TGTGCCACCAGCAATAGTAGGCGTGGGGGGGCCAACATCCTGACTTTC. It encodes CATSNSRRGGANILTF.